The entry below gives a single TCR beta chain sequence along with its context. Its antigen is not identified. The data stem from a study of cytomegalovirus exposure and HLA in healthy donors. Findings and limits, study-wide: A few of the chains that were CMV-associated were confirmed in vitro to be specific for CMV antigens.

The CDR3 is made up of 14 amino acids. The V gene's germline CDR1 is SGHTA and CDR2 FQGNSA. Trimming removed 5 bases from V and 7 bases from J, with 14 bases in between. Profiling relied on immunoSEQ multiplex PCR, and the TCRdb table lists in-frame clones only, not all of them. The sample consists of about 150,000 clones, about 88% of them appearing once. The sample was PBMCs. The receptor comes from a woman between 18 and 29 years old in good health and CMV-seropositive. The chain couples TRBV7-2 to TRBJ1-4, with a possible D match to TRBD1 (6 bases). The CDR3 reads CASSPQGGAEKLFF. CDR3 bases: TGTGCCAGCAGCCCACAGGGTGGAGCTGAAAAACTGTTTTTT.